This record covers a single TCR beta chain. The entry originates in a study of radiotherapy plus CTLA-4 blockade in lung cancer. The germline V gene has CDR1 SGHRS and CDR2 YFSETQ. The length of the CDR3 is 13 residues. The V end was cut by 1 base, the J end by 4 bases, with 9 bases between. Using immunoSEQ multiplex PCR, the repertoire was profiled, and TCRdb retains in-frame clones only, with some absent. Of approximately 46,000 clones in the sample, approximately 85% were seen once. Material: peripheral blood, obtained from a patient treated with radiotherapy plus ipilimumab. This rearrangement joins TRBV5-1 to TRBJ2-7; D gene unclear. The receptor was isolated from a human donor with non-small cell lung cancer whose response to radiotherapy plus ipilimumab could not be evaluated. This chain's CDR3 is CASSLTVSYEQYF. The CDR3 DNA sequence: TGCGCCAGCAGCTTGACTGTCTCTTACGAGCAGTACTTC.